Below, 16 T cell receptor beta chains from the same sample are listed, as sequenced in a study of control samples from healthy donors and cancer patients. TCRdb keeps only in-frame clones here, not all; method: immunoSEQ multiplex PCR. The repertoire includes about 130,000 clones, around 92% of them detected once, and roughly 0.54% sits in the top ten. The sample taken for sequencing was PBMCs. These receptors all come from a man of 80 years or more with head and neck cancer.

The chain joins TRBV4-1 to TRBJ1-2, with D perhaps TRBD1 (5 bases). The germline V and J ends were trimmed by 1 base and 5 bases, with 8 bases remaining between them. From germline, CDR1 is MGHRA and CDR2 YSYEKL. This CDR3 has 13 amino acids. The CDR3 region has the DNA TGCGCCAGCAGCCAAGTCGGGACTTATGGCTACACCTTC. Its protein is CASSQVGTYGYTF.

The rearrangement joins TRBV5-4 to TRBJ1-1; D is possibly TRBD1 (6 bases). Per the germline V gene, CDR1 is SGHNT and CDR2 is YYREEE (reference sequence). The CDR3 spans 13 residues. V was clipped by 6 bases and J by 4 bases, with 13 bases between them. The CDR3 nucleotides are TGTGCCAGCACCATGACAGGTAGCACTGAAGCTTTCTTT. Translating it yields CASTMTGSTEAFF.

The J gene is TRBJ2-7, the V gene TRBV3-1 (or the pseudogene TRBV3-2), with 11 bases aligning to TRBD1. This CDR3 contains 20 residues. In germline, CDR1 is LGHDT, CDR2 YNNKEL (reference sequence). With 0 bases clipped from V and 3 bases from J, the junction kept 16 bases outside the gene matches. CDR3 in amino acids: CASSQDLSEPDRGQYYEQYF. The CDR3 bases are TGTGCCAGCAGCCAAGATCTGTCGGAGCCGGACAGGGGGCAGTACTACGAGCAGTACTTC.

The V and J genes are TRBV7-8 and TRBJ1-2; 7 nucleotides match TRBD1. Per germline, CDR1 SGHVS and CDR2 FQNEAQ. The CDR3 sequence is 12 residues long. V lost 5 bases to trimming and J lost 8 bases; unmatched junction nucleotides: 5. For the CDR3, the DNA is TGTGCCAGCAGCGTGACAGGGAGAGGCTACACCTTC. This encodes CASSVTGRGYTF.

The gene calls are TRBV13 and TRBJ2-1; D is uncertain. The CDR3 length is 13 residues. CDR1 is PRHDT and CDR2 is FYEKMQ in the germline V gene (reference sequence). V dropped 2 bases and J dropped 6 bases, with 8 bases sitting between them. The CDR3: CASSLQEFNEQFF. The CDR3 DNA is TGTGCCAGCAGCTTACAGGAGTTCAATGAGCAGTTCTTC.

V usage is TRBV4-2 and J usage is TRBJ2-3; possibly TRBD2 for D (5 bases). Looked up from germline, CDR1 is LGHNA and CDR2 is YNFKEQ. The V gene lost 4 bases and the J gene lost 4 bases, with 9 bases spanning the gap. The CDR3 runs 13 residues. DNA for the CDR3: TGTGCCAGCAGCCTATTCGGGGCAGATACGCAGTATTTT. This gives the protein CASSLFGADTQYF.

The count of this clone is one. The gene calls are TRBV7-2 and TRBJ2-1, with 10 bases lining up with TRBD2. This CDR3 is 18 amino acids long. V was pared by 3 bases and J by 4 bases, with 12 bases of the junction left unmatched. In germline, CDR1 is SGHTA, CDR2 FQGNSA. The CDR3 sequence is CASSLLPLAGGIYNEQFF. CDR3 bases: TGTGCCAGCAGCTTGCTCCCCTTAGCGGGGGGAATTTACAATGAGCAGTTCTTC.

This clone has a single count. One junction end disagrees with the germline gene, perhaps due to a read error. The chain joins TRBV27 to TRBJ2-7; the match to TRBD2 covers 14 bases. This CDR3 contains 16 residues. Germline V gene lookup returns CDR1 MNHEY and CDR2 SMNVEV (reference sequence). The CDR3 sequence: CTSRGTSGSPFDEQYF. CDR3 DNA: TGTACCAGCCGCGGGACTAGCGGGAGCCCCTTTGACGAGCAGTACTTC.

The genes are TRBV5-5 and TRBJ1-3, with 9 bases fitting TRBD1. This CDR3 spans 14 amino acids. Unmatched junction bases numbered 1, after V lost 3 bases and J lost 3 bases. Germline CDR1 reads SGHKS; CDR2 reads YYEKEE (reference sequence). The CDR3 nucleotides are TGTGCCAGCAGCTCGACAGGGGGTGGAAACACCATATATTTT. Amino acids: CASSSTGGGNTIYF.

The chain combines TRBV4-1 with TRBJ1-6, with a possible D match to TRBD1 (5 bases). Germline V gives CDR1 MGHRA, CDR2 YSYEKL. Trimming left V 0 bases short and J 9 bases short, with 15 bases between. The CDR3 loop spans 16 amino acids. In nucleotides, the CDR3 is TGCGCCAGCAGCCAAGATCTAGTCCAGGGATTTTCACCCCTCCACTTT. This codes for CASSQDLVQGFSPLHF.

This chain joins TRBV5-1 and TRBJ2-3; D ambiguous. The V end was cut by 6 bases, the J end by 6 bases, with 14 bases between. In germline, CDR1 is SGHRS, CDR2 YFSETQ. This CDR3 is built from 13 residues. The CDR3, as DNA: TGCGCCAGCACACCGGGCCTTGCGGATACGCAGTATTTT. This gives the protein CASTPGLADTQYF. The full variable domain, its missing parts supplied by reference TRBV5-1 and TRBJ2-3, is KAGVTQTPRYLIKTRGQQVTLSCSPISGHRSVSWYQQTPGQGLQFLFEYFSETQRNKGNFPGRFSGRQFSNSRSEMNVSTLELGDSALYLCASTPGLADTQYFGPGTRLTVL.

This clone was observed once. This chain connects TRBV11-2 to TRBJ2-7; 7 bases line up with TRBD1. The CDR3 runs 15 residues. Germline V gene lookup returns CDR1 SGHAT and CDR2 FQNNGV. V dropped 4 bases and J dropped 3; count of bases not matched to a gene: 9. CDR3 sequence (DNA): TGTGCCAGCAGCTCCCCCGAACAGGGGATCTACGAGCAGTACTTC. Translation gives CASSSPEQGIYEQYF.

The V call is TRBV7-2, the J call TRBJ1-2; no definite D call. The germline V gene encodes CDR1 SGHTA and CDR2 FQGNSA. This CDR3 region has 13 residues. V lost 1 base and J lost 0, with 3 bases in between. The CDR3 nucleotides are TGTGCCAGCAGCTTAGATGCTAACTATGGCTACACCTTC. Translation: CASSLDANYGYTF.

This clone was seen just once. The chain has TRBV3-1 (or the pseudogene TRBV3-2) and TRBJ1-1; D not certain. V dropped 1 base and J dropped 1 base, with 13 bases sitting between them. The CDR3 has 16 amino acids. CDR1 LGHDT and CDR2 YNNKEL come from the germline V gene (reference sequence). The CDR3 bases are TGTGCCAGCAGCCAAGTCCCTCCGCAGACGAACACTGAAGCTTTCTTT. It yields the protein CASSQVPPQTNTEAFF.

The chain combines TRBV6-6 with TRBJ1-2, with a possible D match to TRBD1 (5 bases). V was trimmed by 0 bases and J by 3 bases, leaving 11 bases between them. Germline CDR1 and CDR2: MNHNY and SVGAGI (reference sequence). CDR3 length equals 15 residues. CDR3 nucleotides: TGTGCCAGCAGTTACTCGGGGGGTATTTACTATGGCTACACCTTC. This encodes CASSYSGGIYYGYTF.

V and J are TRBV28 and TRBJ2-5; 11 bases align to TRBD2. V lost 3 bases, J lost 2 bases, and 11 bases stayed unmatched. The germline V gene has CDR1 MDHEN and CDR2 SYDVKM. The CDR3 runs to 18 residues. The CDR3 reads CASSFLPGTSGKQETQYF. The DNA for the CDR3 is TGTGCCAGCAGTTTCTTACCCGGGACTAGCGGCAAACAAGAGACCCAGTACTTC.